This record covers a single T cell receptor (beta chain). Its antigen is undetermined. The data derive from a study of T cell repertoires in cytomegalovirus infection. As for the study in general: Selection of CMV epitopes for the study included recently identified HLA-C-restricted and well-studied HLA-B-restricted ones. Study-wide results and limits: Dominant in the ex vivo response were TCR beta clonotypes restricted by HLA-C and specific for CMV. Cumulative public TCR beta family frequency identified carriers of CMV plus the relevant HLA.

TCRdb reprocessed the reads with MiXCR, giving one entry per CDR3 protein. The table has hundreds of thousands of distinct CDR3 sequences, about 33% seen once. CDR1 is DFQATT, CDR2 SNEGSKA, per germline (reference sequence). The CDR3 spans 12 residues. After removal of 4 bases from V and 7 bases from J, the junction contained 6 bases not matched to a gene. Specimen: cultured PBMCs, collected from culture after CMV antigen stimulation. This clonotype originated in a human donor in good health (CMV status not recorded). Some clones in this sample may be carry-over from other donors' samples. V gene TRBV20-1 combines with J gene TRBJ2-5, with 7 positions matching TRBD1. CDR3 region: CSAKTGMGTQYF. The CDR3 bases are TGCAGTGCTAAGACAGGGATGGGGACCCAGTACTTC.